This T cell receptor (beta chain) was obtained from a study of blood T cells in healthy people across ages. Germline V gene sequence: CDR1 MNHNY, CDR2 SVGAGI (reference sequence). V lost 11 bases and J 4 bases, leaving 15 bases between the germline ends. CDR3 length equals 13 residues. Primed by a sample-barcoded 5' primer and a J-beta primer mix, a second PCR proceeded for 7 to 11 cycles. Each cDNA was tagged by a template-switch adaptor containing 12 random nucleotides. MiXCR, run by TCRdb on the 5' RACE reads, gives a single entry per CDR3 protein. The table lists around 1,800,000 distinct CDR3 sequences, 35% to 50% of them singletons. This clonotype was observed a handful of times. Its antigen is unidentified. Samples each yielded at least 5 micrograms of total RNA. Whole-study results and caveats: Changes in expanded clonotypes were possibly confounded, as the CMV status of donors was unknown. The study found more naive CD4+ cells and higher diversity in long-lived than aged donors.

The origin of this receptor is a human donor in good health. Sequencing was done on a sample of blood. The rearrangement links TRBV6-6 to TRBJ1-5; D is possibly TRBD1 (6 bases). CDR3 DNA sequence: TGTGCCGGGAGGACAGATACAAATCAGCCCCAGCATTTT. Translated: CAGRTDTNQPQHF.